This TCR beta chain was sequenced in a study of early T cells in non-severe SARS-CoV-2 infection. On the study more broadly: Alpha and beta chains were unpaired, from unsorted whole-blood bulk RNA.

CDR1 and CDR2 (germline): SGHVS, FQNEAQ. The CDR3 runs to 13 residues. V was clipped by 2 bases and J by 8 bases, with 12 bases between them. This clonotype was observed many times. Individual cDNA molecules carried attached unique molecular identifiers. TCRdb passed the 5' RACE reads through MiXCR, listing each CDR3 protein once. The sample contains tens of thousands of distinct CDR3 sequences, about 8.9% of which appear only once. Input material: whole blood. The chain couples TRBV7-8 to TRBJ1-2; D gene ambiguous. This TCR was sampled from an adult who was a healthcare worker with PCR-confirmed SARS-CoV-2 infection or an uninfected control (not recorded which). DNA of the CDR3: TGTGCCAGCAGCTTATCTGGACGTTCCGGCTACACCTTC. Protein: CASSLSGRSGYTF.